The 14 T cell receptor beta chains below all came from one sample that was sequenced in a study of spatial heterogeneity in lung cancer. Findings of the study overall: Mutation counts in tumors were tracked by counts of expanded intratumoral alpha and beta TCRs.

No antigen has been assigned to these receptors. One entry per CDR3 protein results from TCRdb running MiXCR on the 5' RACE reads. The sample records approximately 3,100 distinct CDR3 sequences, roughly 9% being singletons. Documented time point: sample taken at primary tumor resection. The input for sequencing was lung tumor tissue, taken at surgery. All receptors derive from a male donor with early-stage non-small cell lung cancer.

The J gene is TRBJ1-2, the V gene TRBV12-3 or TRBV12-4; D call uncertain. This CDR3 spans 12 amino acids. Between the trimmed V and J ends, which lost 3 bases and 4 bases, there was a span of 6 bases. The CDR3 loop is CASSLSVYGYTF. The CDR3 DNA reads TGTGCCAGCAGTTTGAGCGTCTATGGCTACACCTTC.

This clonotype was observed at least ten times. The DNA for the CDR3 is TGCGCCAGCAGCCAAGATAGACTAGCCCGTATGCAGTTCTTC. As protein: CASSQDRLARMQFF. The V call is TRBV4-3, the J call TRBJ2-1, with 7 bases that match TRBD2. V was pared by 0 bases and J by 12 bases, with 8 bases of the junction left unmatched. Germline lookup yields CDR1 LGHNA and CDR2 YSLEER. CDR3 length: 14 residues.

In nucleotides, the CDR3 is TGTGCCAGCAGCTTATGGGCGGGGCTGAACACTGAAGCTTTCTTT. Protein product: CASSLWAGLNTEAFF. The rearrangement joins TRBV7-2 to TRBJ1-1; tentatively, D is TRBD1 (5 bases). V was pared by 2 bases and J by 0 bases, with 10 bases between. Germline lookup yields CDR1 SGHTA and CDR2 FQGNSA. The CDR3 sequence is 15 residues long.

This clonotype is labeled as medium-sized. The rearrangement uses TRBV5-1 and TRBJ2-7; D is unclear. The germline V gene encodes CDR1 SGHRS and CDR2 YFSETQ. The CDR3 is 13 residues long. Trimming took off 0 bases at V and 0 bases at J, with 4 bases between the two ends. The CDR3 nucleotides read TGCGCCAGCAGCTTGGACCACTCCTACGAGCAGTACTTC. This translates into CASSLDHSYEQYF.

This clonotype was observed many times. The CDR3 protein is CAWGTGVVSGNTIYF. The CDR3, as DNA: TGTGCCTGGGGGACAGGGGTCGTCTCTGGAAACACCATATATTTT. This chain links TRBV30 with TRBJ1-3, with 10 bases matching TRBD1. The CDR3 is 15 residues long. The V segment lost 5 bases and the J segment 0 bases; nucleotides outside the gene matches: 4. Germline V gene sequence: CDR1 GTSNPN, CDR2 SVGIG (reference sequence). Full variable domain (remainder filled in from reference TRBV30 and TRBJ1-3): SQTIHQWPATLVQPVGSPLSLECTVEGTSNPNLYWYRQAAGRGLQLLFYSVGIGQISSEVPQNLSASRPQDRQFILSSKKLLLSDSGFYLCAWGTGVVSGNTIYFGEGSWLTVV.

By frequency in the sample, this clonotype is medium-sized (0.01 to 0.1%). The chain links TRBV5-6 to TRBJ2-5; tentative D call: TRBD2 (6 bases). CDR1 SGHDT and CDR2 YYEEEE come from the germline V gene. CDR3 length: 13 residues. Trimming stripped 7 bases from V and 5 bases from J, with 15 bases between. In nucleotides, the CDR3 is TGTGCCAGCGCGTCCGGGACTGGTGAGACCCAGTACTTC. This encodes CASASGTGETQYF.

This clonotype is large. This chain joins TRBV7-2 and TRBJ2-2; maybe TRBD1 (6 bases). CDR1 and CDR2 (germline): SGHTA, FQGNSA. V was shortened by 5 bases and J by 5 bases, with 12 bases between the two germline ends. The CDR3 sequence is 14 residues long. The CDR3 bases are TGTGCCAGCAGCCCCACAGGGCAAACCGGGGAGCTGTTTTTT. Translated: CASSPTGQTGELFF.

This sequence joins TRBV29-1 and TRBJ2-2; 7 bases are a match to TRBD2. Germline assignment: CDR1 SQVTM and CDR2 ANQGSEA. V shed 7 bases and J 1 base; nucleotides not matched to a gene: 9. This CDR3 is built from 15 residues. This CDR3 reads CSGRDYSKNTGELFF. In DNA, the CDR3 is TGCAGCGGCCGGGACTATTCTAAGAACACCGGGGAGCTGTTTTTT.

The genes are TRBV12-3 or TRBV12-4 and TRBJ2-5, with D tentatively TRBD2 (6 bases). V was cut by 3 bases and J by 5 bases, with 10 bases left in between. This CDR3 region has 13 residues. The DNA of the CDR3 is TGTGCCAGCAGTTTTACTAGCCGTGAGACCCAGTACTTC. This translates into CASSFTSRETQYF.

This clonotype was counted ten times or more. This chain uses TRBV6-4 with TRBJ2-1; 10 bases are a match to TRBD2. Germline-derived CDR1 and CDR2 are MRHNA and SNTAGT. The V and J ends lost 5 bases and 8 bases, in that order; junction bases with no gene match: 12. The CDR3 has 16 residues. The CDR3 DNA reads TGTGCCAGCAGTCCCCTTAGCGGGGGGCCCCTAGATGAGCAGTTCTTC. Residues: CASSPLSGGPLDEQFF.

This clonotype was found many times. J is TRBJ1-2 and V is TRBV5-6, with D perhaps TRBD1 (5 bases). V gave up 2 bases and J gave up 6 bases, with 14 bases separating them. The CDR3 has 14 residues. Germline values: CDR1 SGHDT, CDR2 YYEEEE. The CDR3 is CASSFGAASDGYTF. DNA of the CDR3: TGTGCCAGCAGCTTTGGGGCCGCGAGCGATGGCTACACCTTC.

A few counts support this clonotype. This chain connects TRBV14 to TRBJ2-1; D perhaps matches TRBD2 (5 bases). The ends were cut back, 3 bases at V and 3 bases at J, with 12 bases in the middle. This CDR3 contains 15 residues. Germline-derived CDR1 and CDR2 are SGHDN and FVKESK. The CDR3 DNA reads TGTGCCAGCAGCCAGCTCCCGGGATTCTACAATGAGCAGTTCTTC. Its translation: CASSQLPGFYNEQFF.

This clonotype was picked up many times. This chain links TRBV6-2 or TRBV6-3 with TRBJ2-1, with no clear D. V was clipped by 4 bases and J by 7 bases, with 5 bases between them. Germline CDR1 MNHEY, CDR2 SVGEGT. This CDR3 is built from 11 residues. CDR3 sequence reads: CASSFDNEQFF. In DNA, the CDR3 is TGTGCCAGCAGTTTCGATAATGAGCAGTTCTTC.

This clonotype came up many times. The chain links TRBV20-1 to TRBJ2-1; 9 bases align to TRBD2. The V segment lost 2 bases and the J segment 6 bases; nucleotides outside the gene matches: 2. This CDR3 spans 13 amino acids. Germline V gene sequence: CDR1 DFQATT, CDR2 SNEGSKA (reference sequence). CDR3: CSARFSGSNEQFF. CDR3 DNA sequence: TGCAGTGCTAGATTTAGCGGGAGCAATGAGCAGTTCTTC.